Given below is one TCR beta chain in context. Its matching antigen is unknown. The data were obtained in a study of cytomegalovirus exposure and HLA in healthy donors. Germline values: CDR1 PRHDT, CDR2 FYEKMQ (reference sequence). V shed 5 bases and J 8 bases; nucleotides not matched to a gene: 4. The CDR3 is 13 residues long. Assay used: immunoSEQ multiplex PCR; TCRdb lists only in-frame clones, some missing. The table lists 190,000 or so clones, roughly 80% of them singletons. Findings and limits, study-wide: The study put around 180 TCR beta chains on its list as cytomegalovirus-associated. Reports showed the classifier diagnosing cytomegalovirus status with high specificity and sensitivity.

The chain employs TRBV13 and TRBJ2-1; TRBD1 aligns across 9 bases. The source of this sequence is a woman under 30 in good health and CMV-seropositive. Input material: PBMCs. The CDR3 reads CASSPDRGHEQFF. As DNA, the CDR3 is TGTGCCAGCAGCCCGGACAGGGGACATGAGCAGTTCTTC.